Shown below are 28 T cell receptor beta chains from a single sample sequenced in a study of early stage breast cancer tumors. Assay used: immunoSEQ multiplex PCR; TCRdb lists only in-frame clones, some missing. The table lists around 14,000 clones, 84% of them singletons, with around 4.7% in the top ten. Sequencing was performed on normal breast tissue next to the tumor. The origin of the receptors is a person in their thirties with breast cancer.

The chain carries TRBV19 and TRBJ2-5; D not resolved. V lost 4 bases, J lost 1 base, and 10 bases lay in between. The CDR3 length is 14 residues. The germline V gene has CDR1 LNHDA and CDR2 SQIVND (reference sequence). The CDR3 sequence is CASSKSRPQETQYF. CDR3 DNA sequence: TGTGCCAGTAGTAAGAGCAGGCCCCAAGAGACCCAGTACTTC.

This chain links TRBV10-1 with TRBJ2-7; D unresolved. Germline V lookup: CDR1 WNHNN, CDR2 SYGVQD (reference sequence). V was shortened by 2 bases and J by 1 base, with 6 bases between the two germline ends. This CDR3 has 13 amino acids. The CDR3 DNA reads TGCGCCAGCAGTGAGCCAGGTTCCTACGAGCAGTACTTC. Encoded protein: CASSEPGSYEQYF.

This chain links TRBV18 with TRBJ1-2, with 7 bases that match TRBD1. CDR3 length equals 13 residues. The ends lost 6 bases at V and 7 bases at J; junction bases unmatched: 8. Germline V gene sequence: CDR1 KGHSH, CDR2 LQKENI. CDR3 amino acids: CASSRQGVSGYTF. The CDR3 DNA follows: TGTGCCAGCTCTAGACAGGGTGTAAGTGGCTACACCTTC.

The rearrangement joins TRBV11-3 to TRBJ2-2; TRBD2 matches 16 bases. Germline V lookup: CDR1 SGHNT, CDR2 YENEEA. V was pared by 5 bases and J by 5 bases, with 8 bases of the junction left unmatched. This CDR3 is 18 amino acids long. The CDR3 protein is CASSPGTSGRARTGELFF. In nucleotides, the CDR3 is TGTGCCAGCAGCCCAGGGACTAGCGGGAGGGCCCGGACCGGGGAGCTGTTTTTT.

CDR3 nucleotide sequence: TGTGCCAGCAGTTTCGGGACTAGCGAGTACAATGAGCAGTTCTTC. It translates to CASSFGTSEYNEQFF. The rearrangement joins TRBV7-2 to TRBJ2-1; TRBD2 agrees at 10 bases. This CDR3 contains 15 residues. V was pared by 6 bases and J by 4 bases, with 6 bases of the junction left unmatched. Germline CDR1 SGHTA, CDR2 FQGNSA.

The rearrangement links TRBV7-9 to TRBJ2-7; D assignment may be TRBD1 or TRBD2 (5 bases each). Germline V gene data show CDR1 as SEHNR and CDR2 as FQNEAQ (reference sequence). This CDR3 contains 13 residues. Trimming took 7 bases from V and 10 from J, leaving 20 bases between them. The CDR3 reads CASKTGTALYQYF. The DNA of the CDR3 is TGTGCCAGCAAAACCGGGACCGCCCTTTATCAGTACTTC.

This clone has a handful of counts. V gene TRBV30 combines with J gene TRBJ1-1, with D possibly TRBD1 on 5 matching bases. The CDR3 runs 14 residues. Trimming took off 5 bases at V and 1 base at J, with 14 bases between the two ends. The germline gives CDR1 GTSNPN, CDR2 SVGIG (reference sequence). The CDR3 region has the DNA TGTGCCTGGGGAGGACGGGGGACGAACACTGAAGCTTTCTTT. Translating gives CAWGGRGTNTEAFF.

The rearrangement uses TRBV6-7 and TRBJ1-3; possible D gene TRBD1, 5 bases. TRBV6-7 is marked as an open reading frame, function uncertain. This CDR3 spans 17 amino acids. Trimming removed 7 bases from V and 0 bases from J, with 19 bases in between. The chain's CDR3 is CASTWNPTADSGNTIYF. CDR3 bases: TGTGCCAGCACTTGGAACCCGACAGCCGACTCTGGAAACACCATATATTTT.

The genes are TRBV7-8 and TRBJ2-1, with 11 bases fitting TRBD2. The trim removed 1 base at V and 10 bases at J, leaving 9 bases unmatched. Germline CDR1 SGHVS, CDR2 FQNEAQ. This CDR3 comprises 16 residues. The CDR3 nucleotides are TGTGCCAGCAGCTTAGTGGTAGCGGGAGGGCCGGAGGAGCAGTTCTTC. Translating it yields CASSLVVAGGPEEQFF.

The gene calls are TRBV18 and TRBJ2-1; tentative D call: TRBD1 (6 bases). CDR1 is KGHSH and CDR2 is LQKENI in the germline V gene. Trimming cost V 6 bases and J 0 bases, with 15 bases left between them. This CDR3 contains 16 residues. The chain's CDR3 is CASSSNRDSSYNEQFF. The CDR3, as DNA: TGTGCCAGCTCCTCTAACAGGGATAGCTCCTACAATGAGCAGTTCTTC.

The genes are TRBV19 and TRBJ2-1, with TRBD2 identical over 14 bases. The germline V gene encodes CDR1 LNHDA and CDR2 SQIVND (reference sequence). The trim removed 3 bases at V and 15 bases at J, leaving 13 bases unmatched. CDR3 length equals 16 residues. The CDR3 sequence is CASSMIFATSGREWFF. Here the CDR3 DNA reads TGTGCCAGTAGTATGATTTTTGCGACTAGCGGGAGGGAGTGGTTCTTC.

This chain links TRBV30 with TRBJ2-3; 9 positions agree with TRBD1. The junction had 6 bases not matched to a gene; V was cut back by 5 bases and J by 6 bases. The V gene's germline CDR1 is GTSNPN and CDR2 SVGIG (reference sequence). The CDR3 has 13 residues. The CDR3 sequence is CAWAGQGYDTQYF. CDR3 bases: TGTGCCTGGGCGGGACAGGGTTACGATACGCAGTATTTT.

The chain recombines TRBV7-3 with TRBJ2-5, with 13 bases aligning to TRBD2. The trim removed 2 bases at V and 5 bases at J, leaving 5 bases unmatched. This CDR3 is built from 16 residues. CDR1 SGHTA and CDR2 FQGTGA come from the germline V gene. CDR3 DNA sequence: TGTGCCAGCAGCTTATCACTAGCGGGAGGGGGGGAGACCCAGTACTTC. Its translation is CASSLSLAGGGETQYF. Full variable domain (remainder filled in from reference TRBV7-3 and TRBJ2-5): GAGVSQTPSNKVTEKGKYVELRCDPISGHTALYWYRQSLGQGPEFLIYFQGTGAADDSGLPNDRFFAVRPEGSVSTLKIQRTERGDSAVYLCASSLSLAGGGETQYFGPGTRLLVL.

V and J are TRBV5-4 and TRBJ2-1; 7 nucleotides align to TRBD1. V shed 4 bases and J 2 bases; nucleotides not matched to a gene: 12. Germline CDR1 reads SGHNT; CDR2 reads YYREEE (reference sequence). The CDR3 loop spans 17 amino acids. The CDR3 protein is CASSVGDSDGPYNEQFF. CDR3 bases: TGTGCCAGCAGCGTAGGGGACAGCGACGGCCCCTACAATGAGCAGTTCTTC.

V is TRBV11-2 and J is TRBJ1-1; D gene ambiguous. Germline V gene data show CDR1 as SGHAT and CDR2 as FQNNGV. CDR3 length equals 14 residues. V was clipped by 2 bases and J by 1 base, with 8 bases between them. CDR3 sequence: CASSLRWENTEAFF. The CDR3 DNA reads as TGTGCCAGCAGCTTAAGGTGGGAGAACACTGAAGCTTTCTTT.

The V call is TRBV7-2, the J call TRBJ2-7, with D uncertain. The CDR3 spans 13 residues. Germline values: CDR1 SGHTA, CDR2 FQGNSA. V was clipped by 5 bases and J by 2 bases, with 10 bases between them. CDR3 DNA sequence: TGTGCCAGCAGCCTCTCGGTGACCTACGAGCAGTACTTC. Its protein product is CASSLSVTYEQYF.

The chain recombines TRBV9 with TRBJ2-5; D perhaps matches TRBD2 (6 bases). Gene TRBJ2-7 matches the end of the DNA better, so the J call may be wrong. Germline V gene lookup returns CDR1 SGDLS and CDR2 YYNGEE. The CDR3 extends over 14 amino acids. The DNA for the CDR3 is TGTGCCAGCAGCGTAGCGGGGGTGGGCTACGAGCAGTACTTC. Translated: CASSVAGVGYEQYF.

The gene calls are TRBV14 and TRBJ1-3, with D tentatively TRBD1 (6 bases). V was trimmed by 4 bases and J by 2 bases, leaving 9 bases between them. This CDR3 region has 14 residues. Germline lookup yields CDR1 SGHDN and CDR2 FVKESK. The CDR3 loop is CASSRDRTGNTIYF. The CDR3 nucleotides read TGTGCCAGCAGCCGCGACAGGACTGGAAACACCATATATTTT.

This clone was detected a few times. The rearrangement links TRBV18 to TRBJ1-5; the D gene is possibly TRBD1 (5 bases). The CDR3 runs to 15 residues. Trimming shortened V by 0 bases and J by 2 bases, and 8 bases separated the two germline ends. CDR1 KGHSH and CDR2 LQKENI come from the germline V gene. The CDR3 sequence is CASSPPGGGNQPQHF. CDR3 DNA sequence: TGTGCCAGCTCACCACCTGGGGGGGGCAATCAGCCCCAGCATTTT.

The J gene is TRBJ2-1, the V gene TRBV5-1, with TRBD2 matching over 11 bases. The CDR3 consists of 16 residues. V trimming: 4 bases; J trimming: 4 bases; junction bases outside the gene matches: 7. Germline V gene sequence: CDR1 SGHRS, CDR2 YFSETQ. This chain's CDR3 is CASSTGTSGDYNEQFF. In DNA form, the CDR3 reads TGCGCCAGCAGCACTGGGACTAGCGGAGATTACAATGAGCAGTTCTTC.

This clone appeared a few times. This chain joins TRBV2 and TRBJ1-5, with D hard to call. In germline, CDR1 is SNHLY, CDR2 FYNNEI. Between the trimmed V and J ends, which lost 3 bases and 0 bases, there was a span of 3 bases. The CDR3 has 13 amino acids. The CDR3 is CASSDDSNQPQHF. The CDR3 coding sequence is TGTGCCAGCAGTGACGATAGCAATCAGCCCCAGCATTTT.

The chain employs TRBV6-1 and TRBJ2-1, with 10 nucleotides matching TRBD2. Germline loops: CDR1 MNHNS, CDR2 SASEGT. The CDR3 runs to 18 residues. The J segment lost 0 bases and the V segment lost 4 bases, leaving 9 bases of the junction unmatched. As DNA, the CDR3 is TGTGCCAGCAGTGGCGGACTAGCGGACCCCCTCTCCTACAATGAGCAGTTCTTC. Protein: CASSGGLADPLSYNEQFF.

The chain is built from TRBV5-1 and TRBJ2-3; D remains unclear. V was cut by 1 base and J by 4 bases, with 7 bases left in between. CDR3 size: 13 residues. Germline CDR1 reads SGHRS; CDR2 reads YFSETQ. CDR3 sequence: CASSLLGPDTQYF. The CDR3, as DNA: TGCGCCAGCAGCTTGTTGGGCCCAGATACGCAGTATTTT.

The chain uses TRBV6-6 and TRBJ1-4, with 7 bases aligning to TRBD1. V trimming: 4 bases; J trimming: 7 bases; junction bases outside the gene matches: 6. The length of the CDR3 is 14 residues. In germline, CDR1 is MNHNY, CDR2 SVGAGI (reference sequence). DNA of the CDR3: TGTGCCAGCAGTTTTGGGGACAGCAGTGAAAAACTGTTTTTT. Its protein product is CASSFGDSSEKLFF.

This chain uses TRBV6-4 with TRBJ2-2; D remains unclear. The V gene lost 5 bases and the J gene lost 1 base, with 5 bases spanning the gap. The CDR3 loop spans 13 amino acids. The germline CDR1 and CDR2 sequences are MRHNA and SNTAGT. The CDR3 DNA reads as TGTGCCAGCAGTACAGAGAACACCGGGGAGCTGTTTTTT. Its protein is CASSTENTGELFF.

The chain carries TRBV5-1 and TRBJ2-5; the D gene is possibly TRBD1 (6 bases). The CDR3 totals 14 residues. V was trimmed by 4 bases and J by 5 bases, leaving 15 bases between them. Germline V gene lookup returns CDR1 SGHRS and CDR2 YFSETQ. CDR3 in DNA: TGCGCCAGCAGCGTGGGACAAGGGATGGAGACCCAGTACTTC. Translation gives CASSVGQGMETQYF.

This clone showed up just once. The chain carries TRBV10-2 and TRBJ2-1, with no clear D. Germline V CDR1 and CDR2: WSHSY, SAAADI. Between the trimmed V and J ends, which lost 4 bases and 7 bases, there was a span of 11 bases. The CDR3 is made up of 13 amino acids. The CDR3 sequence: CASSANGLNEQFF. The DNA for the CDR3 is TGCGCCAGCAGTGCGAACGGGCTGAATGAGCAGTTCTTC.

Written as DNA, the CDR3 is TGTGCCAGCAGCTTCCGGGGCGAGATTCGTACGCAGTATTTT. Its protein is CASSFRGEIRTQYF. V is TRBV5-5 and J is TRBJ2-3, with D perhaps being TRBD1 or TRBD2 (5 bases each). The germline V gene has CDR1 SGHKS and CDR2 YYEKEE (reference sequence). The CDR3 sequence is 14 residues long. V gave up 2 bases and J gave up 8 bases, with 15 bases separating them.